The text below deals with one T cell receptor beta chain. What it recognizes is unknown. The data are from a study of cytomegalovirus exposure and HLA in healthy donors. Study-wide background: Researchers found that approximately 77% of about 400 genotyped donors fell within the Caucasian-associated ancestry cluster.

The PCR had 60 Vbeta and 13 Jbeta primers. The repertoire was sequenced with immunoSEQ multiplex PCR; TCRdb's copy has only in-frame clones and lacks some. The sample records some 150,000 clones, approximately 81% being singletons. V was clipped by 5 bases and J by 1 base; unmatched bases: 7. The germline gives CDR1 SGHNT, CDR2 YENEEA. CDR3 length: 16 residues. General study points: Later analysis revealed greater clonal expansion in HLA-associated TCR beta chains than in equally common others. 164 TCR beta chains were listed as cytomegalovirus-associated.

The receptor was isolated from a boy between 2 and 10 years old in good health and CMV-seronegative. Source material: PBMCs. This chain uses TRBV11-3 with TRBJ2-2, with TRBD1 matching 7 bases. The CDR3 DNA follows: TGTGCCAGCAGCCCGCGGACAGGAGTGAACACCGGGGAGCTGTTTTTT. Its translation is CASSPRTGVNTGELFF.